The 12 T cell receptor beta chains below all came from one sample that was sequenced in a study of cytomegalovirus exposure and HLA in healthy donors. The PCR contained 60 Vbeta and 13 Jbeta primers. The method was immunoSEQ multiplex PCR; TCRdb's version includes in-frame clones alone and lacks a portion of them. The sample's table shows about 46,000 clones. Sequencing was done on a sample of PBMCs. The receptors derive from a woman aged 40 to 50 in good health and CMV-seronegative.

The V call is TRBV6-6, the J call TRBJ2-1; 10 bases agree with TRBD2. CDR1 and CDR2 (germline): MNHNY, SVGAGI (reference sequence). The CDR3 consists of 16 residues. With 5 bases clipped from V and 5 bases from J, the junction kept 9 bases outside the gene matches. The chain's CDR3 is CASSLGLAEEHNEQFF. The DNA for the CDR3 is TGTGCCAGCAGTCTCGGACTAGCGGAAGAACACAATGAGCAGTTCTTC.

The chain employs TRBV4-2 and TRBJ2-7, with D possibly matching TRBD2 (6 bases). Trimming removed 5 bases from V and 2 bases from J, with 10 bases in between. Germline V gives CDR1 LGHNA, CDR2 YNFKEQ. The length of the CDR3 is 13 residues. CDR3: CASSGRGPYEQYF. In nucleotides, the CDR3 is TGTGCCAGCAGCGGGCGGGGTCCCTACGAGCAGTACTTC.

The V and J genes are TRBV13 and TRBJ2-1; 8 bases are shared with TRBD2. V was pared by 3 bases and J by 6 bases, with 1 base of the junction left unmatched. This CDR3 region has 13 residues. The germline gives CDR1 PRHDT, CDR2 FYEKMQ (reference sequence). The CDR3 DNA follows: TGTGCCAGCAGCTTTGGGACTAGCAATGAGCAGTTCTTC. This translates into CASSFGTSNEQFF.

The chain is built from TRBV25-1 and TRBJ2-7; the match to TRBD1 covers 11 bases. V shed 3 bases, J shed 3 bases, and the junction held 10 bases outside the gene matches. CDR1 is MGHDK and CDR2 is SYGVNS in the germline V gene. This CDR3 contains 17 residues. The CDR3 protein is CASSDPSGGTGGYEQYF. CDR3 DNA: TGTGCCAGCAGTGACCCCTCGGGCGGGACAGGGGGCTACGAGCAGTACTTC.

This clone shows up as medium-sized (0.01 to 0.1%) by frequency. The genes are TRBV7-9 and TRBJ2-7; D uncertain. The CDR3 spans 17 residues. The V end was cut by 6 bases, the J end by 3 bases, with 24 bases between. The germline V gene encodes CDR1 SEHNR and CDR2 FQNEAQ (reference sequence). The chain's CDR3 is CASRQLIPLPMHYEQYF. CDR3 in DNA: TGTGCCAGCAGACAACTAATACCGTTACCGATGCACTACGAGCAGTACTTC.

The chain links TRBV18 to TRBJ2-7; 8 bases agree with TRBD1. Germline CDR1 KGHSH, CDR2 LQKENI. The length of the CDR3 is 15 residues. V was pared by 0 bases and J by 3 bases, with 4 bases of the junction left unmatched. The CDR3 coding sequence is TGTGCCAGCTCACCACCGGGACAGGTGGTCTACGAGCAGTACTTC. Its translation is CASSPPGQVVYEQYF.

The J gene is TRBJ1-4, the V gene TRBV29-1, with a possible D match to TRBD1 (6 bases). This CDR3 is built from 14 residues. The germline V and J ends were trimmed by 4 bases and 2 bases, with 11 bases remaining between them. Looked up from germline, CDR1 is SQVTM and CDR2 is ANQGSEA. CDR3 protein: CSVAGQTTNEKLFF. CDR3 sequence (DNA): TGCAGCGTTGCAGGACAGACTACTAATGAAAAACTGTTTTTT.

V and J are TRBV14 and TRBJ2-5, with 9 bases matching TRBD2. CDR1 is SGHDN, CDR2 FVKESK, per germline. The V and J ends lost 4 bases and 1 base, in that order; junction bases with no gene match: 7. This CDR3 has 16 amino acids. This CDR3 is CASSPLAGVTQETQYF. CDR3 sequence (DNA): TGTGCCAGCAGCCCTTTAGCGGGAGTTACCCAAGAGACCCAGTACTTC.

The chain employs TRBV18 and TRBJ2-3, with D possibly TRBD2 on 5 matching bases. V was pared by 4 bases and J by 6 bases, with 17 bases between. This CDR3 contains 15 residues. Germline CDR1 reads KGHSH; CDR2 reads LQKENI. CDR3 sequence reads: CASSRKEAQADTQYF. CDR3 in DNA: TGTGCCAGCTCACGAAAGGAGGCCCAAGCGGATACGCAGTATTTT.

The rearrangement links TRBV7-9 to TRBJ1-1; TRBD1 is a possible D gene (6 bases). CDR1 is SEHNR and CDR2 is FQNEAQ in the germline V gene (reference sequence). This CDR3 is 14 amino acids long. V was cut by 5 bases and J by 0 bases, with 10 bases left in between. The CDR3 region is CASSKQGMNTEAFF. DNA of the CDR3: TGTGCCAGCAGCAAACAGGGAATGAACACTGAAGCTTTCTTT.

The chain joins TRBV19 to TRBJ1-2; 7 bases are shared with TRBD1. The J segment lost 4 bases and the V segment lost 6 bases, leaving 8 bases of the junction unmatched. Germline-derived CDR1 and CDR2 are LNHDA and SQIVND (reference sequence). This CDR3 has 14 amino acids. DNA for the CDR3: TGTGCCAGTAGCCGTCAGGGGGGTCTCTATGGCTACACCTTC. This gives the protein CASSRQGGLYGYTF. The whole variable domain, remainder taken from reference TRBV19 and TRBJ1-2, is DGGITQSPKYLFRKEGQNVTLSCEQNLNHDAMYWYRQDPGQGLRLIYYSQIVNDFQKGDIAEGYSVSREKKESFPLTVTSAQKNPTAFYLCASSRQGGLYGYTFGSGTRLTVV.

This chain connects TRBV9 to TRBJ2-1, with 12 nucleotides matching TRBD2. There are 17 residues in the CDR3. Germline CDR1 and CDR2: SGDLS and YYNGEE. After removal of 4 bases from V and 7 bases from J, the junction contained 12 bases not matched to a gene. The CDR3 DNA follows: TGTGCCAGCAGCAGAAGCCCTAGCGGGAGGGGCGGGAATGAGCAGTTCTTC. This translates into CASSRSPSGRGGNEQFF. The complete variable domain, with remaining parts taken from reference TRBV9 and TRBJ2-1, reads DSGVTQTPKHLITATGQRVTLRCSPRSGDLSVYWYQQSLDQGLQFLIQYYNGEERAKGNILERFSAQQFPDLHSELNLSSLELGDSALYFCASSRSPSGRGGNEQFFGPGTRLTVL.